This TCR beta chain is from a study of vaccination effects on CD4 cells after COVID-19. The length of the CDR3 is 17 residues. V lost 6 bases, J lost 0 bases, and 20 bases lay in between. Germline V lookup: CDR1 SNHLY, CDR2 FYNNEI. Whole-study results and caveats: Vaccine- and infection-induced clones showed marked clonal contraction late following vaccination. Convalescent patients were scarce, and early post-infection timepoints were absent. Common cold coronavirus cross-reactivity was shown by only 1 of 255 vaccine-induced clones in healthy vaccinees.

Viral peptide pool expansion of antigen-specific CD4+ T cells preceded sequencing in the ViraFEST assay. Researchers isolated CD4+ T cells once approximately ten days of culture had elapsed. The vaccine recipients had no prior SARS-CoV-2 infection, with negative nucleocapsid antibodies. The repertoire was sequenced with immunoSEQ multiplex PCR; TCRdb's copy has only in-frame clones and lacks some. The repertoire has 24,000 or so clones, 73% of them found once; the top ten carry under 5.5%. With regard to this clone: The antigen remains undetermined.

The sequence was collected from a human donor who received a COVID-19 vaccine. This sample comprised CD4+ T cells from PBMCs cultured with SARS-CoV-2 spike peptides, obtained before COVID-19 vaccination. The chain uses TRBV2 and TRBJ1-1; D is undetermined. As DNA, the CDR3 is TGTGCCAGCAGCCAAACCCGGACGGGTACTATGAACACTGAAGCTTTCTTT. Its protein is CASSQTRTGTMNTEAFF.